This TCR beta chain was identified during a study of CD8 T cells in ankylosing spondylitis listed by TCRdb under 2017. General notes on the study: The study profiled T cell receptor beta repertoires in healthy donors and ankylosing spondylitis patients to find disease-linked TCR variants. The full study cohort was made up of about 24 ankylosing spondylitis patients and 108 healthy donors. Peripheral blood was sampled, and synovial fluid was additionally collected from ankylosing spondylitis patients. Overall results and qualifications from the work: Some motif variants were previously reported in synovial fluid and blood of reactive arthritis patients, suggesting common disease-initiation mechanisms. According to the report, matched synovial fluid samples from ankylosing spondylitis patients were significantly enriched for the disease-linked clones. In peripheral blood, the disease-linked clones were found at relatively low frequencies and had a CD8+ phenotype. A TCR beta motif of seven or eight highly homologous amino acid variants appeared characteristic of blood from ankylosing spondylitis patients.

Sequences LNHNV (CDR1) and YYDKDF (CDR2) are obtained from the germline V gene (reference sequence). Including the terminal cysteine and phenylalanine, the CDR3 comprises 14 residues. CDR3 DNA is the only sequence kept; it has 42 bases, read in frame from the first base. The trim is 0 bases for V and 4 bases for J, with a gap of 9 bases between the germline ends. Turning to this clonotype: The antigen this receptor binds is unknown. Within one base of it there is no much larger clone, and no base qualities were kept.

Sequencing used an Illumina HiSeq 2500. Quantitative 5'-RACE with molecular barcodes was used to prepare TCR beta libraries. The original pipeline was this. To identify disease-linked TCR variants, a new computational method was used, one built on a probabilistic model of VDJ rearrangement. TCRdb reprocessed the public reads (quality trimming at Q25 with fastp, clone calling with MiXCR) and kept in-frame beta chains. Merged by CDR3 protein, the rows form single entries marked with the most common genes and DNA. Clone size and V and J calls follow TCRdb, not the original study. Present in this sample are about 390,000 distinct CDR3 sequences, approximately 20% of which were seen just once. The biggest ten clones account for about 15% of the sample.

Sequences were obtained from blood, either unsorted or a sorted T cell fraction (not recorded which). This sequence uses TRBV15 and TRBJ1-2, with the D gene call left open. The sequence derives from a male donor with ankylosing spondylitis. The CDR3 protein is CATSRDLGFYGYTF. The sequence in DNA is TGTGCCACCAGCAGAGATCTTGGTTTCTATGGCTACACCTTC.